This T cell receptor beta chain is drawn from a study of OX40 agonist ivuxolimab in advanced cancers. This clone was detected only a few times. With autoimmune disease history or systemic immunosuppression, patients were excluded. Clones were read by immunoSEQ multiplex PCR, and TCRdb kept only the in-frame ones, dropping some. The sample contains more than 50,000 clones, less than 90% of which appear only once. V gave up 6 bases and J gave up 4 bases, with 15 bases separating them. Germline CDR1 and CDR2: SGHTA and FQGNSA. The CDR3 is made up of 15 amino acids. V usage is TRBV7-2 and J usage is TRBJ2-2; tentative D call: TRBD2 (6 bases). This specimen consisted of CD4+ or CD8+ T cells sorted from blood, obtained in a trial of the OX40 agonist ivuxolimab. The sequence came from an adult with an advanced solid tumor such as melanoma, head and neck, liver or kidney cancer. The CDR3 loop reads CASRSPGLRTGELFF. DNA of the CDR3: TGTGCCAGCAGATCCCCGGGACTCCGCACCGGGGAGCTGTTTTTT.